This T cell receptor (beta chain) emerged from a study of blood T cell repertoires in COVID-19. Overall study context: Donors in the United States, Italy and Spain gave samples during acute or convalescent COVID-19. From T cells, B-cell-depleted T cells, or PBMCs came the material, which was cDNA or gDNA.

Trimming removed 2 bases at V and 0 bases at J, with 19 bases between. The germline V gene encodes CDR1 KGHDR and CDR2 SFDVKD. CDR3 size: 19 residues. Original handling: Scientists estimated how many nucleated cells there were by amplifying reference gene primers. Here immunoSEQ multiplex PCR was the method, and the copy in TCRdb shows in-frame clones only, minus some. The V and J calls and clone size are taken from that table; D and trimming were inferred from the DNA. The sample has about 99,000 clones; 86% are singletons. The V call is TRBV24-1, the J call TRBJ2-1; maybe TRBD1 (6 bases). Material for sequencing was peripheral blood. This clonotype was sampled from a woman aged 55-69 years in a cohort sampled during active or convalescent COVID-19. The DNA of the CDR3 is TGTGCCACCAGTGATTCCACCGACAGGCTCCGGAGCTCCTACAATGAGCAGTTCTTC. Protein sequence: CATSDSTDRLRSSYNEQFF.